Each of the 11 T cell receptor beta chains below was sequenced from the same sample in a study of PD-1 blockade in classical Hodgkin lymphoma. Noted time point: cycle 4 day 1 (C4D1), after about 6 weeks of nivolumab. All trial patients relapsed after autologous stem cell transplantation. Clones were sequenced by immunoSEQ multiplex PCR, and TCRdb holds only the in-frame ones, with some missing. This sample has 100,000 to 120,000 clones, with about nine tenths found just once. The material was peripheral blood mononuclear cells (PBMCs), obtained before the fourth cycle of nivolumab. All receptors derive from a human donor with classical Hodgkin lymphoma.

CDR3 nucleotides: TGTGCCAGCAGACAGGCCTACGAGCAGTACTTC. This sequence encodes CASRQAYEQYF. The gene calls are TRBV6-1 and TRBJ2-7, with a possible D match to TRBD1 (5 bases). The CDR3 is 11 residues long. The ends were cut back, 6 bases at V and 2 bases at J, with 5 bases in the middle. CDR1 MNHNS and CDR2 SASEGT come from the germline V gene.

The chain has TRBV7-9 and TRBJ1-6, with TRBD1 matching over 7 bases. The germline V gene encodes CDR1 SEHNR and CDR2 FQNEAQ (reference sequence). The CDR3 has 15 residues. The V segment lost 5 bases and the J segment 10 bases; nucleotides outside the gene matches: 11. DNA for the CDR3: TGTGCCAGCAGCCATGGCGGGACAGTTTCGTCACCCCTCCACTTT. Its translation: CASSHGGTVSSPLHF.

CDR3 sequence: CATRTWGGKGEQETQYF. The CDR3 DNA sequence: TGTGCCACCAGAACCTGGGGGGGAAAGGGTGAACAAGAGACCCAGTACTTC. J is TRBJ2-5 and V is TRBV15, with 7 nucleotides matching TRBD2. Germline CDR1 and CDR2: LNHNV and YYDKDF (reference sequence). The CDR3 runs 17 residues. V lost 6 bases, J lost 2 bases, and 15 bases stayed unmatched.

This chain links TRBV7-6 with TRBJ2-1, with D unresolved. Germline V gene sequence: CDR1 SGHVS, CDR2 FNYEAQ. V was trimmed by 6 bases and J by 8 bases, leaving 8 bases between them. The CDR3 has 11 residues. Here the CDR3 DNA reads TGTGCCAGCAGTCATACGGATGAGCAGTTCTTC. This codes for CASSHTDEQFF.

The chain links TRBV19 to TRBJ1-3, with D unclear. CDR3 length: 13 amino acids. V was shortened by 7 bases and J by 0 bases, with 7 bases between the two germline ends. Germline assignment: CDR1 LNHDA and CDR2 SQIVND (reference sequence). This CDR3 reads CASTKFSGNTIYF. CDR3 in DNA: TGTGCCAGTACAAAGTTCTCTGGAAACACCATATATTTT.

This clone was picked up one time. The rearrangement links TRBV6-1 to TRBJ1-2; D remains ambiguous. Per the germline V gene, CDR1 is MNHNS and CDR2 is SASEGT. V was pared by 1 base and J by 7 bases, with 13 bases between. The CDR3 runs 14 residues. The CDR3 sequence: CASSEGFMMGGYTF. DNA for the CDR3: TGTGCCAGCAGTGAAGGGTTTATGATGGGTGGCTACACCTTC.

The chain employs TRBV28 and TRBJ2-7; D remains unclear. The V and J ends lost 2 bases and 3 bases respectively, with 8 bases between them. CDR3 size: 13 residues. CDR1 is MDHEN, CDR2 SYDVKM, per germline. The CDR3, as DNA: TGTGCCAGCAGTTTAGGTGGGATCTACGAGCAGTACTTC. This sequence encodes CASSLGGIYEQYF.

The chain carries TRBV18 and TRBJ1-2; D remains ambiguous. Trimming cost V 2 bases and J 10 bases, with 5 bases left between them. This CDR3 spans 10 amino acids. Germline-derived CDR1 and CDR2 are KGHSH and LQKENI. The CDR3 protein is CASSPRTYTF. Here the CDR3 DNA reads TGTGCCAGCTCACCAAGAACCTACACCTTC.

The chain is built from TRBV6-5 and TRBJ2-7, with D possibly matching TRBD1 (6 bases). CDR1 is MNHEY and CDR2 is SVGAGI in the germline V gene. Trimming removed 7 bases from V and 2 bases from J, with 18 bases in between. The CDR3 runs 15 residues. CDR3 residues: CASNPEQGYPYEQYF. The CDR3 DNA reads TGTGCCAGCAATCCCGAACAGGGCTATCCCTACGAGCAGTACTTC.

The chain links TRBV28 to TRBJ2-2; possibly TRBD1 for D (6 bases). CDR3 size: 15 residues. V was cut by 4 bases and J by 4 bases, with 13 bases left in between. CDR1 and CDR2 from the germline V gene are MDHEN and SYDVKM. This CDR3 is CASSSLQGTTGELFF. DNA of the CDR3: TGTGCCAGCAGTTCCTTACAGGGTACCACCGGGGAGCTGTTTTTT.

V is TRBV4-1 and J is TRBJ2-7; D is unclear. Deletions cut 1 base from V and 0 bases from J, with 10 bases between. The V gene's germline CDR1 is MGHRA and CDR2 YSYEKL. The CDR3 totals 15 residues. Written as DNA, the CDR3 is TGCGCCAGCAGCCAAGCTCAGGTCGCCTCCTACGAGCAGTACTTC. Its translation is CASSQAQVASYEQYF.